One sample yielded the 20 T cell receptor beta chains listed below, sequenced in a study of early T cells in non-severe SARS-CoV-2 infection. TCRdb re-derived calls from the 5' RACE reads in MiXCR, one entry per CDR3 protein. The sample consists of tens of thousands of distinct CDR3 sequences, roughly 4.5% of them appearing once. What was sequenced was whole blood. The receptors come from an adult who was a healthcare worker with PCR-confirmed SARS-CoV-2 infection or an uninfected control (not recorded which).

The CDR3 region has the DNA TGTGCCATCATGGACAGGGGCTCTGGGGCCAACGTCCTGACTTTC. It translates to CAIMDRGSGANVLTF. The chain joins TRBV10-3 to TRBJ2-6, with 9 positions matching TRBD1. This CDR3 contains 15 residues. J lost 0 bases, V lost 7 bases, and 1 base had no gene match. Germline values: CDR1 ENHRY, CDR2 SYGVKD.

The table lists this clonotype with many counts. The V gene is TRBV6-5, the J gene TRBJ2-5; a possible D gene is TRBD1 (7 bases). This CDR3 comprises 14 residues. CDR1 and CDR2 from the germline V gene are MNHEY and SVGAGI. V was pared by 4 bases and J by 1 base, with 10 bases between. The DNA for the CDR3 is TGTGCCAGCAGTTTCCAGGGGGGCCAAGAGACCCAGTACTTC. Translation gives CASSFQGGQETQYF.

Ten or more counts support this clonotype. The chain has TRBV11-3 and TRBJ2-7; D not certain. Deletions cut 0 bases from V and 6 bases from J, with 12 bases between. Per germline, CDR1 SGHNT and CDR2 YENEEA. The CDR3 sequence is 14 residues long. The CDR3 sequence is CASSLEATSSEQYF. The CDR3 nucleotides read TGTGCCAGCAGCTTAGAGGCCACCTCGAGCGAGCAGTACTTC.

Ten or more counts support this clonotype. The V and J genes are TRBV28 and TRBJ1-2; D possibly corresponds to TRBD1 (5 bases). There are 13 residues in the CDR3. CDR1 and CDR2 from the germline V gene are MDHEN and SYDVKM. Trimming left V 6 bases short and J 3 bases short, with 11 bases between. The CDR3 is CASRGPGDYGYTF. The CDR3 nucleotides read TGTGCCAGCAGGGGGCCGGGGGACTATGGCTACACCTTC.

Many counts were recorded for this clonotype. The chain employs TRBV24-1 and TRBJ1-1; D gene ambiguous. The CDR3 covers 15 residues. Trimming shortened V by 7 bases and J by 4 bases, and 18 bases separated the two germline ends. In germline, CDR1 is KGHDR, CDR2 SFDVKD. The CDR3, as DNA: TGTGCCACCAGCTCCCAGTGGGGTAGTCCCACTGAAGCTTTCTTT. The encoded protein is CATSSQWGSPTEAFF.

This clonotype has only a few counts. The chain couples TRBV5-1 to TRBJ2-3, with unresolved D. The CDR3 runs 15 residues. V was clipped by 0 bases and J by 2 bases, with 10 bases between them. CDR1 is SGHRS and CDR2 is YFSETQ in the germline V gene. The CDR3 protein is CASSLVGSFTDTQYF. CDR3 coding DNA: TGCGCCAGCAGCTTGGTTGGCAGCTTCACAGATACGCAGTATTTT.

This clonotype was seen many times. The CDR3 sequence is CASSLLAGGPGADTQYF. CDR3 DNA sequence: TGTGCCAGCAGCTTATTGGCGGGAGGGCCGGGCGCAGATACGCAGTATTTT. The chain recombines TRBV7-9 with TRBJ2-3; the match to TRBD2 covers 9 bases. The germline gives CDR1 SEHNR, CDR2 FQNEAQ (reference sequence). This CDR3 spans 17 amino acids. V gave up 2 bases and J gave up 4 bases; unmatched junction bases: 10.

J is TRBJ2-3 and V is TRBV19, with 7 bases aligning to TRBD1. The V and J ends lost 9 bases and 2 bases, in that order; junction bases with no gene match: 17. The germline V gene encodes CDR1 LNHDA and CDR2 SQIVND (reference sequence). The CDR3 covers 17 residues. In nucleotides, the CDR3 is TGTGCCAGCACCGCCCTAAGGAACAGGGGTAACACAGATACGCAGTATTTT. Encoded protein: CASTALRNRGNTDTQYF.

This clonotype was detected many times. This chain joins TRBV5-6 and TRBJ2-4; 8 bases match TRBD1. The J segment lost 3 bases and the V segment lost 3 bases, leaving 5 bases of the junction unmatched. The CDR3 length is 15 residues. CDR1 is SGHDT, CDR2 YYEEEE, per germline. CDR3 in amino acids: CASSWNRGDKNIQYF. The CDR3 coding sequence is TGTGCCAGCAGCTGGAACAGGGGGGACAAAAACATTCAGTACTTC.

This chain links TRBV10-2 with TRBJ1-2; the D gene is possibly TRBD1 (5 bases). Germline V CDR1 and CDR2: WSHSY, SAAADI. V dropped 0 bases and J dropped 4 bases, with 15 bases sitting between them. CDR3 length: 16 residues. CDR3 DNA sequence: TGCGCCAGCAGTGAGTCGGGGACCGCGGCCTCCTATGGCTACACCTTC. As protein: CASSESGTAASYGYTF.

This clonotype has a count of ten or more. This rearrangement joins TRBV6-5 to TRBJ2-7, with TRBD2 identical over 7 bases. The germline V gene has CDR1 MNHEY and CDR2 SVGAGI. The CDR3 extends over 15 amino acids. V gave up 0 bases and J gave up 2 bases; unmatched junction bases: 4. The CDR3 DNA follows: TGTGCCAGCAGTTACTCAGGAGCGGGGACCTACGAGCAGTACTTC. It codes for CASSYSGAGTYEQYF.

This clonotype was seen only a few times. V usage is TRBV12-3 or TRBV12-4 and J usage is TRBJ2-3; D perhaps matches TRBD2 (6 bases). Trimming pared 4 bases from V and 0 bases from J, leaving 17 bases between. This CDR3 region has 17 residues. DNA for the CDR3: TGTGCCAGCAGTTCATCCGGGACTTCTCTTAGCACAGATACGCAGTATTTT. It is translated as CASSSSGTSLSTDTQYF.

This clonotype appeared many times. This chain's CDR3 is CASSPAQGNTQYF. The DNA of the CDR3 is TGCGCCAGCAGCCCGGCCCAGGGGAATACGCAGTATTTT. V and J are TRBV5-1 and TRBJ2-3; D is possibly TRBD1 (6 bases). With 4 bases removed from V and 7 bases from J, the gap between germline ends came to 13 bases. Germline assignment: CDR1 SGHRS and CDR2 YFSETQ. This CDR3 is 13 amino acids long.

Ten or more counts support this clonotype. The gene calls are TRBV15 and TRBJ1-1; TRBD1 matches at 7 bases. The CDR3 loop spans 14 amino acids. The junction had 4 bases not matched to a gene; V was cut back by 5 bases and J by 1 base. Germline CDR1 LNHNV, CDR2 YYDKDF (reference sequence). The CDR3 DNA follows: TGTGCCACCAGCTCGGGACAGTGGAACACTGAAGCTTTCTTT. Translation: CATSSGQWNTEAFF.

This clonotype is labeled as medium-sized. The rearrangement joins TRBV7-8 to TRBJ1-3; TRBD1 agrees at 10 bases. The CDR3 totals 16 residues. Trimming cost V 3 bases and J 4 bases; bases outside gene matches: 6. Germline loops: CDR1 SGHVS, CDR2 FQNEAQ. The CDR3 coding sequence is TGTGCCAGCAGCTTTGGGGACAGGGGCTCCGGAAACACCATATATTTT. Residues: CASSFGDRGSGNTIYF.

This chain connects TRBV9 to TRBJ2-1, with 13 bases matching TRBD2. CDR3 length: 15 residues. V gave up 3 bases and J gave up 7 bases; unmatched junction bases: 4. Germline V CDR1 and CDR2: SGDLS, YYNGEE. The CDR3 DNA reads TGTGCCAGCAGCGAGACTAGCGGGGGGCGGAATGAGCAGTTCTTC. It yields the protein CASSETSGGRNEQFF.

The sample holds a few counts of this clonotype. The CDR3 DNA is TGTGCCAGCAGTTCAATAGCGGGAGGCGGTGAGCAGTTCTTC. It is translated as CASSSIAGGGEQFF. This chain links TRBV6-4 with TRBJ2-1; 10 bases line up with TRBD2. The length of the CDR3 is 14 residues. Losses at the gene ends were 5 bases for V and 9 bases for J; bases not matched to a gene: 7. From germline, CDR1 is MRHNA and CDR2 SNTAGT.

This clonotype was recorded at least ten times. The chain is built from TRBV15 and TRBJ1-1; D remains unclear. V dropped 0 bases and J dropped 5 bases, with 13 bases sitting between them. This CDR3 is built from 15 residues. Per the germline V gene, CDR1 is LNHNV and CDR2 is YYDKDF (reference sequence). The CDR3 region is CATSRDQLTGTEAFF. In DNA, the CDR3 is TGTGCCACCAGCAGAGATCAGTTAACGGGGACTGAAGCTTTCTTT.

This clonotype was seen repeatedly, ten times or more. The chain is built from TRBV29-1 and TRBJ1-2; the match to TRBD1 covers 7 bases. Germline CDR1 is SQVTM and CDR2 is ANQGSEA. Losses at the gene ends were 4 bases for V and 4 bases for J; bases not matched to a gene: 3. The CDR3 is 12 residues long. CDR3 DNA: TGCAGCGTTGTCCCAGGGGGCTATGGCTACACCTTC. Translation: CSVVPGGYGYTF.

This clonotype was picked up many times. The chain employs TRBV14 and TRBJ2-5, with 8 bases matching TRBD1. The J segment lost 0 bases and the V segment lost 7 bases, leaving 4 bases of the junction unmatched. The length of the CDR3 is 14 residues. Germline V CDR1 and CDR2: SGHDN, FVKESK. CDR3 residues: CASTRTGNQETQYF. In DNA form, the CDR3 reads TGTGCCAGCACCCGGACAGGGAACCAAGAGACCCAGTACTTC.